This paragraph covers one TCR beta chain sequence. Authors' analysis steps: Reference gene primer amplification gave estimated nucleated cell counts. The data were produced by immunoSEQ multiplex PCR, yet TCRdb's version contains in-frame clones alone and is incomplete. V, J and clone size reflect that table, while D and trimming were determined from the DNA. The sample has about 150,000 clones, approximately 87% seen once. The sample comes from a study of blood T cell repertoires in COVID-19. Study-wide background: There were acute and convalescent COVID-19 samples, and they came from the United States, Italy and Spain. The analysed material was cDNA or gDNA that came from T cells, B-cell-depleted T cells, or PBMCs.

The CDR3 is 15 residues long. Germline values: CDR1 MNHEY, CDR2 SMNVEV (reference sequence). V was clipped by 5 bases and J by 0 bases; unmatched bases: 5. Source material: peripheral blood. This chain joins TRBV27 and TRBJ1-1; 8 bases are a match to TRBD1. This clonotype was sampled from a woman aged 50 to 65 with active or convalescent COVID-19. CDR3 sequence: CASSPQGAMNTEAFF. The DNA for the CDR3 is TGTGCCAGCAGTCCTCAGGGGGCGATGAACACTGAAGCTTTCTTT.